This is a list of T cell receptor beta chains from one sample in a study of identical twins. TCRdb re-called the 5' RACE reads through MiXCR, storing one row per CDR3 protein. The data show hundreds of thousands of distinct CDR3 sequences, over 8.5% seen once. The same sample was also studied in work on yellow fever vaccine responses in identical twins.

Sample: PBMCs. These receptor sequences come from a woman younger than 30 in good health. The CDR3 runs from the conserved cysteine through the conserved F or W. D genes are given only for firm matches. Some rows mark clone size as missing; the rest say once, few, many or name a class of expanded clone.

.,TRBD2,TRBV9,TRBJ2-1,TGTGCCAGCAGCGTCATGGGGGGGACTTACAATGAGCAGTTCTTC,CASSVMGGTYNEQFF
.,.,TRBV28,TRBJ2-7,TGTGCCAGCAGCCCCGCGGCCAAGAGCTCCTACGAGCAGTACTTC,CASSPAAKSSYEQYF
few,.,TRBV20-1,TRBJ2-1,TGCAGTGCTAGAGATCGAGGGGCCCCCTACAATGAGCAGTTCTTC,CSARDRGAPYNEQFF
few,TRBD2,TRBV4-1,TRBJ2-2,TGCGCCAGCAGCCAAGATGGGGGGGGTCTTCGGGAGCTGTTTTTT,CASSQDGGGLRELFF
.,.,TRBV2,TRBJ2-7,TGTGCCAGCAGTCCCTCCCCACCCTACGAGCAGTACTTC,CASSPSPPYEQYF
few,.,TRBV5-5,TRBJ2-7,TGTGCCAGCAGCTTGGCTCCAGCGGGTGGCTCCTACGAGCAGTACTTC,CASSLAPAGGSYEQYF
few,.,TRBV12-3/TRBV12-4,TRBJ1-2,TGTGCCAGCAGTTTCGTTCACTGGAGCGAGAACTATGGCTACACCTTC,CASSFVHWSENYGYTF
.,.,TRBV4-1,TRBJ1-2,TGCGCCAGCAGCCAAGAAGGCAGCCGCTATGGCTACACCTTC,CASSQEGSRYGYTF
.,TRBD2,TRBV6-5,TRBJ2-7,TGTGCCAGCAGTTACAAGTCGACTAGCGGGGCGTCCTACGAGCAGTACTTC,CASSYKSTSGASYEQYF
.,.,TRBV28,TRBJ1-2,TGTGCCAGCAGTGGGGGGGCTAACTATGGCTACACCTTC,CASSGGANYGYTF
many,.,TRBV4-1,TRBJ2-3,TGCGCCAGCAGCGGCGAGAAGAGGACAGATACGCAGTATTTT,CASSGEKRTDTQYF
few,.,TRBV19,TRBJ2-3,TGTGCCAGTAGTATCCGACTACAGGGCGGGGGCACAGATACGCAGTATTTT,CASSIRLQGGGTDTQYF
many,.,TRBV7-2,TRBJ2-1,TGTGCCAGCAGAAAGTTGGTGGGACATATCAATGAGCAGTTCTTC,CASRKLVGHINEQFF
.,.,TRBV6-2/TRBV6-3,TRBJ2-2,TGTGCCAGCACAGTTAGCAAGGGAAGCACCGGGGAGCTGTTTTTT,CASTVSKGSTGELFF
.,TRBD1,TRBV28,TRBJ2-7,TGTGCCAGCAGTTTACCTGGGACAGGGGTTTCCACCCTCTCCTACGAGCAGTACTTC,CASSLPGTGVSTLSYEQYF
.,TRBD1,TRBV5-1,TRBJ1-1,TGCGCCAGCAGCCCGGGACAGCGAACCCAGAACACTGAAGCTTTCTTT,CASSPGQRTQNTEAFF
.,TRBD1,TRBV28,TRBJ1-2,TGTGCCAGCAGGGCTCCGAAGGGACAGCCTCAATCGGGCTATGGCTACACCTTC,CASRAPKGQPQSGYGYTF
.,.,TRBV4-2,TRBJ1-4,TGTGCCAGCAGCCAAGATTTGACTGAAAAACTGTTTTTT,CASSQDLTEKLFF
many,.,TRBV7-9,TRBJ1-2,TGTGCCAGCAGCTCCTCATCCGCCGAAGTCTACACCTTC,CASSSSSAEVYTF
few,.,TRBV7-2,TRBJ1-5,TGTGCCAGCAGCTTAACGACGGTCCAGCCCCAGCATTTT,CASSLTTVQPQHF
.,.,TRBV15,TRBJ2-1,TGTGCCACCAGCAGCCATCACCAGGCGGGCAACAATGAGCAGTTCTTC,CATSSHHQAGNNEQFF
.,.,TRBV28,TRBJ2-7,TGTGCCAGCAGCTTGGGGTATGGGCGGTCCTACGAGCAGTACTTC,CASSLGYGRSYEQYF
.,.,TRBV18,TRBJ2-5,TGTGCCAGCTCACCGACACGGACCCAAGAGACCCAGTACTTC,CASSPTRTQETQYF
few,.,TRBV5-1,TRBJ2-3,TGCGCCAGCAGCTCTCTCGGCGGGGACACAGATACGCAGTATTTT,CASSSLGGDTDTQYF
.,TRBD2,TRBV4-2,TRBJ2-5,TGTGCCAGCAGCCAAGCCACGGGGCGGGAGTCTGGGGAGACCCAGTACTTC,CASSQATGRESGETQYF
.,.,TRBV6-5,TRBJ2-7,TGTGCCAGCAGTTCGGGGGGCTTCTCCTACGAGCAGTACTTC,CASSSGGFSYEQYF
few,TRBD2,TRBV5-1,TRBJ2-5,TGCGCCAGCAGCTTAGGAGCGGGGGAAGAGACCCAGTACTTC,CASSLGAGEETQYF
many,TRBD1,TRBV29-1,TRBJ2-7,TGCAGCGTTCTGGAACAGGGGCACACGAACTACTACGAGCAGTACTTC,CSVLEQGHTNYYEQYF
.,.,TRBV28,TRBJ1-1,TGTGCCAGCATCCTCACCCAGAGGGCTGAAGCTTTCTTT,CASILTQRAEAFF
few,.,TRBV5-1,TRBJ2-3,TGCGCCAGCTGCCCCGGTAGGGGGGGCACAGATACGCAGTATTTT,CASCPGRGGTDTQYF
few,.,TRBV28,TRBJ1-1,TGTGCCAGCACTCTATCCTCTGTACGCACTGAAGCTTTCTTT,CASTLSSVRTEAFF
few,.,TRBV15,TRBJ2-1,TGTGCCACCAGCAGAGATCTCATTGTTTCGCGGGATGAGGATGAGCAGTTCTTC,CATSRDLIVSRDEDEQFF
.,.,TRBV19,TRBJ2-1,TGTGCCAGTAGTATAGTATTGGGGATATACAATGAGCAGTTCTTC,CASSIVLGIYNEQFF
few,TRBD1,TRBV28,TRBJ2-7,TGTGCCAGCAGTTTTAACGGACAGGGGTACGAGCAGTACTTC,CASSFNGQGYEQYF
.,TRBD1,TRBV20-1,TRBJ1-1,TGCAGTGCTAGCCGGGACAGGGACGCTTTCTTT,CSASRDRDAFF
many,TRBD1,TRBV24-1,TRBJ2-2,TGTGCCACCAGTGATCCCGGGACAGGAGACACCGGGGAGCTGTTTTTT,CATSDPGTGDTGELFF
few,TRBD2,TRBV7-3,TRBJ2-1,TGTGCCAGCAGCTTAGTGGGGGCTAGCGGGGCCTACAATGAGCAGTTCTTC,CASSLVGASGAYNEQFF
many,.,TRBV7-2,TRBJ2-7,TGTGCCAGCAGCTTAGATGTCGGGAGAGGGTCCGAGCAGTACTTC,CASSLDVGRGSEQYF
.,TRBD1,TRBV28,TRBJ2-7,TGTGCCAGCGAAAAACCTACCGGGACAGGGGGTTGGCAGTACTTC,CASEKPTGTGGWQYF
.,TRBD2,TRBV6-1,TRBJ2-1,TGTGCCAGCAGGCCTAGCGGGGGGAACAATGAGCAGTTCTTC,CASRPSGGNNEQFF
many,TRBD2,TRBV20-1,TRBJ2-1,TGCAGTGCAGGAGGGACTAGCGGGGGAAATGAGCAGTTCTTC,CSAGGTSGGNEQFF
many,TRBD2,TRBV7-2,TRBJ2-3,TGTGCCAGCAGCTCCCTCCAGCGGGGGAGGGAGGAGCATACGCAGTATTTT,CASSSLQRGREEHTQYF
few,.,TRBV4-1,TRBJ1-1,TGCGCCAGCAGCCAAGATCTTTATTGGCTGAACACTGAAGCTTTCTTT,CASSQDLYWLNTEAFF
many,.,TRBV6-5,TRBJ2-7,TGTGCCAGCAGTTACTCGGGTTCCTACGAGCAGTACTTC,CASSYSGSYEQYF
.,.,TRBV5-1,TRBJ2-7,TGCGCCAGCAGCCCCCGGGGTGACTCCTACGAGCAGCACTTC,CASSPRGDSYEQHF
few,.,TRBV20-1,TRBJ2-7,TGCAGTGCTAGCGTGATTCTGACCCTTAGAGGCGAGCAGTACTTC,CSASVILTLRGEQYF
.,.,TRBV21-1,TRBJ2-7,TGTGCCAGCAGCAAAGGGACAGGGGCCTACGAGCAGTACTTC,CASSKGTGAYEQYF
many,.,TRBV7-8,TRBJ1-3,TGTGCCAGCAACCCGCTTACAGGGTCCGGAAACACCATATATTTT,CASNPLTGSGNTIYF
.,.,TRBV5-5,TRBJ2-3,TGTGCCTCGCGCGTCACCCCTAGCACAGATACGCAGTATTTT,CASRVTPSTDTQYF
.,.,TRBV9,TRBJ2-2,TGTGCCAGCAGCAGGGGGGGGGTCGGGACCGGGGAGCTGTTTTTT,CASSRGGVGTGELFF
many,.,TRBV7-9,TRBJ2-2,TGTGCCAGCAGCCAGGTCACCGCCGGGGAGCTGTTTTTT,CASSQVTAGELFF